Below, 21 T cell receptor beta chains from the same sample are listed, as sequenced in a study of beta chain features in type 1 diabetes. Their antigens remain unidentified. Study-level findings and limits: Across all four CD4+ subsets, people with type 1 diabetes showed modestly shorter TCRB CDR3s.

cDNA synthesis used the whole RNA isolate, giving expressed TCRB sequences. The method was immunoSEQ multiplex PCR; TCRdb's version includes in-frame clones alone and lacks a portion of them. The sample yields 600,000 to 750,000 clones, around an eighth seen once. The sample comprised naive CD4+ T cells from blood. The source is a man aged 25 to 40 with type 1 diabetes.

Turning to this clone: The sample contains more than one DNA sequence encoding this CDR3. The rearrangement joins TRBV5-1 to TRBJ1-1, with D maybe TRBD1 (6 bases). Germline V CDR1 and CDR2: SGHRS, YFSETQ. The CDR3 is made up of 13 amino acids. The ends were cut back, 2 bases at V and 1 base at J, with 6 bases in the middle. Here the CDR3 reads CASSLQGNTEAFF. DNA for the CDR3: TGCGCCAGCAGCTTACAGGGGAACACTGAAGCTTTCTTT.

This clone was seen only a few times. Other DNA sequences in the sample encode the same CDR3. The V gene is TRBV30, the J gene TRBJ1-5, with 9 nucleotides matching TRBD1. This CDR3 contains 13 residues. V lost 5 bases to trimming and J lost 4 bases; unmatched junction nucleotides: 3. The germline gives CDR1 GTSNPN, CDR2 SVGIG (reference sequence). For the CDR3, the DNA is TGTGCCTGGGCCGGGACAGGGAATCAGCCCCAGCATTTT. Amino acid sequence: CAWAGTGNQPQHF.

V is TRBV5-4 and J is TRBJ1-1; 11 bases align to TRBD1. The CDR3 contains 14 residues. In germline, CDR1 is SGHNT, CDR2 YYREEE (reference sequence). Germline trimming cut 4 bases from V and 6 bases from J; bases unmatched to any gene: 5. CDR3 coding DNA: TGTGCCAGCAGCCAGGGACAGGGGGTGCCTGAAGCTTTCTTT. It encodes CASSQGQGVPEAFF.

The CDR3 spells CASSGNTGGRETQYF. The DNA of the CDR3 is TGCGCCAGCAGCGGTAATACAGGGGGCCGGGAGACCCAGTACTTC. The chain uses TRBV5-1 and TRBJ2-5; TRBD1 matches at 9 bases. The length of the CDR3 is 15 residues. Germline CDR1 and CDR2: SGHRS and YFSETQ. The junction had 9 bases not matched to a gene; V was cut back by 4 bases and J by 5 bases.

Note on this clone: The sample holds other DNA sequences that translate to the same CDR3. The chain has TRBV5-1 and TRBJ1-2; D unresolved. The CDR3 loop spans 14 amino acids. From germline, CDR1 is SGHRS and CDR2 YFSETQ. Trimming removed 0 bases at V and 5 bases at J, with 11 bases between. CDR3 bases: TGCGCCAGCAGCTTGGCCCTGGAGGGATATGGCTACACCTTC. Translating gives CASSLALEGYGYTF.

The sample holds one count of this clone. The CDR3 coding sequence is TGCGCCAGCAGCTTGAACAGCCATTATAATTCACCCCTCCACTTT. Protein product: CASSLNSHYNSPLHF. The chain employs TRBV5-1 and TRBJ1-6; D gene unclear. Per the germline V gene, CDR1 is SGHRS and CDR2 is YFSETQ. This CDR3 comprises 15 residues. V lost 1 base to trimming and J lost 4 bases, with 9 bases between them.

This clone has more than one count but fewer than ten. The chain combines TRBV27 with TRBJ2-1; D possibly matches TRBD1 or TRBD2 (5 bases each). Trimming cost V 2 bases and J 6 bases, with 14 bases left between them. The CDR3 runs to 15 residues. CDR1 and CDR2 from the germline V gene are MNHEY and SMNVEV (reference sequence). The DNA of the CDR3 is TGTGCCAGCAGTTTAGAGGGGATGTCTGTCAATGAGCAGTTCTTC. Protein sequence: CASSLEGMSVNEQFF.

The rearrangement links TRBV7-3 to TRBJ2-3; possible D gene TRBD2, 5 bases. The CDR3 length is 15 residues. V lost 4 bases, J lost 0 bases, and 11 bases lay in between. Germline assignment: CDR1 SGHTA and CDR2 FQGTGA. In DNA form, the CDR3 reads TGTGCCAGCAGCTCGAGGGTTTCTAGCACAGATACGCAGTATTTT. This sequence encodes CASSSRVSSTDTQYF.

The gene calls are TRBV9 and TRBJ2-2; D is perhaps TRBD2 (7 bases). Germline V gene sequence: CDR1 SGDLS, CDR2 YYNGEE. V lost 4 bases, J lost 11 bases, and 27 bases lay in between. The CDR3 is made up of 17 amino acids. CDR3 amino acids: CASSPRGGGPSSAELFF. DNA for the CDR3: TGTGCCAGCAGCCCCAGGGGCGGGGGCCCCTCGAGCGCAGAGCTGTTTTTT.

There are a few counts of this clone. The chain joins TRBV28 to TRBJ1-3; D gene ambiguous. The CDR3 has 15 residues. The germline V and J ends were trimmed by 7 bases and 0 bases, with 13 bases remaining between them. The V gene's germline CDR1 is MDHEN and CDR2 SYDVKM. The CDR3 DNA is TGTGCCAGCATTTCAGGCCAAGCCTCTGGAAACACCATATATTTT. This translates into CASISGQASGNTIYF. The whole variable domain, remainder taken from reference TRBV28 and TRBJ1-3, is DVKVTQSSRYLVKRTGEKVFLECVQDMDHENMFWYRQDPGLGLRLIYFSYDVKMKEKGDIPEGYSVSREKKERFSLILESASTNQTSMYLCASISGQASGNTIYFGEGSWLTVV.

The sample holds a few counts of this clone. The chain carries TRBV29-1 and TRBJ1-2; no firm D call. The CDR3 sequence is 12 residues long. V was clipped by 0 bases and J by 7 bases, with 9 bases between them. Germline V gives CDR1 SQVTM, CDR2 ANQGSEA. The CDR3 nucleotides are TGCAGCGTTGAAGATCGTCTGCGTGGCTACACCTTC. This encodes CSVEDRLRGYTF.

The chain uses TRBV18 and TRBJ1-6, with 7 bases fitting TRBD1. V was pared by 6 bases and J by 5 bases, with 7 bases of the junction left unmatched. The CDR3 extends over 15 amino acids. Germline CDR1 reads KGHSH; CDR2 reads LQKENI. CDR3 coding DNA: TGTGCCAGCTCTCTGGACAGGTCCCATAATTCACCCCTCCACTTT. Translating gives CASSLDRSHNSPLHF. The whole variable domain, filled in from reference TRBV18 and TRBJ1-6, reads NAGVMQNPRHLVRRRGQEARLRCSPMKGHSHVYWYRQLPEEGLKFMVYLQKENIIDESGMPKERFSAEFPKEGPSILRIQQVVRGDSAAYFCASSLDRSHNSPLHFGNGTRLTVT.

The rearrangement links TRBV13 to TRBJ2-7; 8 nucleotides agree with TRBD1. Germline assignment: CDR1 PRHDT and CDR2 FYEKMQ (reference sequence). V shed 5 bases, J shed 6 bases, and the junction held 12 bases outside the gene matches. The CDR3 runs 15 residues. The CDR3 protein is CASSERQGPTLEQYF. Here the CDR3 DNA reads TGTGCCAGCAGCGAACGACAGGGGCCCACCCTCGAGCAGTACTTC.

CDR3 DNA: TGTGCCAGTACCAGGCAGGGCTTCAACTATGGCTACACCTTC. Protein sequence: CASTRQGFNYGYTF. The chain joins TRBV19 to TRBJ1-2, with D perhaps TRBD1 (5 bases). This CDR3 comprises 14 residues. Trimming shortened V by 7 bases and J by 2 bases, and 14 bases separated the two germline ends. CDR1 is LNHDA and CDR2 is SQIVND in the germline V gene (reference sequence).

Comments on this clone: The same CDR3 also results from other DNA sequences found in this sample. This chain uses TRBV7-2 with TRBJ2-7; D unclear. This CDR3 region has 13 residues. V lost 1 base and J lost 0, with 4 bases in between. The V gene's germline CDR1 is SGHTA and CDR2 FQGNSA. CDR3: CASSLGISYEQYF. CDR3 sequence (DNA): TGTGCCAGCAGCTTAGGGATCTCCTACGAGCAGTACTTC.

This clone was seen a few times. The chain has TRBV25-1 and TRBJ1-2; TRBD1 matches at 7 bases. The junction had 12 bases not matched to a gene; V was cut back by 3 bases and J by 5 bases. Germline values: CDR1 MGHDK, CDR2 SYGVNS. This CDR3 has 16 amino acids. Written as DNA, the CDR3 is TGTGCCAGCAGTGACGGAGACGATCCAGGGGGATATGGCTACACCTTC. Translating it yields CASSDGDDPGGYGYTF.

The chain has TRBV2 and TRBJ2-1, with D perhaps matching TRBD2 (6 bases). V lost 11 bases, J lost 4 bases, and 9 bases lay in between. This CDR3 is 11 amino acids long. Germline assignment: CDR1 SNHLY and CDR2 FYNNEI. This CDR3 is CAVRGYNEQFF. CDR3 nucleotide sequence: TGTGCCGTCCGGGGGTACAATGAGCAGTTCTTC.

This clone turned up a few times. The rearrangement links TRBV6-5 to TRBJ2-7; 7 bases map to TRBD1. J lost 6 bases, V lost 6 bases, and 8 bases had no gene match. The CDR3 covers 13 residues. Germline CDR1 reads MNHEY; CDR2 reads SVGAGI. The CDR3 region is CASRRGQDAEQYF. For the CDR3, the DNA is TGTGCCAGCAGGCGCGGACAGGACGCCGAGCAGTACTTC.

This clone was seen more than once but under ten times. The genes are TRBV7-9 and TRBJ2-1; TRBD2 matches 10 bases. The CDR3 contains 15 residues. Looked up from germline, CDR1 is SEHNR and CDR2 is FQNEAQ (reference sequence). The V and J ends lost 5 bases and 10 bases, in that order; junction bases with no gene match: 11. CDR3: CASSVGLAGVEEQFF. CDR3 nucleotides: TGTGCCAGCAGCGTAGGCCTAGCGGGGGTGGAGGAGCAGTTCTTC.

The V call is TRBV4-3, the J call TRBJ2-2, with D possibly TRBD2 on 5 matching bases. V was shortened by 0 bases and J by 1 base, with 9 bases between the two germline ends. CDR1 and CDR2 (germline): LGHNA, YSLEER. The CDR3 is 16 residues long. The CDR3 DNA reads TGCGCCAGCAGCCAAGATGGAGGCCTGAACACCGGGGAGCTGTTTTTT. It specifies CASSQDGGLNTGELFF.

CDR3 sequence (DNA): TGTGCCAGCAGCTTAACCAACAGCAAAGGAAACACCATATATTTT. Translating gives CASSLTNSKGNTIYF. This chain uses TRBV7-9 with TRBJ1-3; D call uncertain. There are 15 residues in the CDR3. The V end lost 2 bases, the J end lost 4 bases, and 12 bases lay between the germline ends. Looked up from germline, CDR1 is SEHNR and CDR2 is FQNEAQ (reference sequence). Full variable domain (rest looked up from reference TRBV7-9 and TRBJ1-3): DTGVSQNPRHKITKRGQNVTFRCDPISEHNRLYWYRQTLGQGPEFLTYFQNEAQLEKSRLLSDRFSAERPKGSFSTLEIQRTEQGDSAMYLCASSLTNSKGNTIYFGEGSWLTVV.